This T cell receptor beta chain originates from a study of OX40 agonist ivuxolimab in advanced cancers. Study-wide background: Earlier anti-PD-1, anti-PD-L1 or anti-CTLA-4 therapy was permitted; 30% to 45% had received some.

The CDR3 sequence is 15 residues long. CDR1 and CDR2 from the germline V gene are LGHNA and YSLEER. V was pared by 3 bases and J by 7 bases, with 16 bases between. With baseline, cycle 4 day 1, and cycle 7 day 1 as timepoints, blood was sampled. The data were produced by immunoSEQ multiplex PCR, yet TCRdb's version contains in-frame clones alone and is incomplete. Here the sample spans some 47,000 clones, 70% to 80% being singletons. This specimen consisted of CD4+ or CD8+ T cells sorted from blood, obtained in a trial of the OX40 agonist ivuxolimab. This receptor was taken from an adult with an advanced solid tumor such as melanoma, head and neck, liver or kidney cancer. The chain recombines TRBV4-3 with TRBJ2-1, with TRBD2 as a possible D gene (6 bases). CDR3 sequence: CASSQRDRALNEQFF. CDR3 nucleotide sequence: TGCGCCAGCAGCCAGCGGGACCGCGCGTTGAATGAGCAGTTCTTC.